This TCR beta chain was sequenced during a study of beta chain features in type 1 diabetes. Study summary: Patients looked much like healthy donors when it came to age, gender and cell yields. Roughly 98 million sorted cells were examined across all samples. Broader study findings: An over-representation of cells with high TCR expression could result from cDNA sequencing. In all four CD4+ subsets, TCRB CDR3 length was significantly, moderately reduced in type 1 diabetes.

V was shortened by 0 bases and J by 5 bases, with 4 bases between the two germline ends. Per germline, CDR1 GTSNPN and CDR2 SVGIG (reference sequence). The length of the CDR3 is 11 residues. This clone was recorded a few times. Its antigen is not identified. Expressed TCRB transcripts got sequenced, as all isolated RNA was reverse transcribed. The method was immunoSEQ multiplex PCR; TCRdb's version includes in-frame clones alone and lacks a portion of them. The profile covers fewer than 300,000 clones, with around 21% appearing a single time and approximately 0.029% taken by the ten largest. This sequence joins TRBV30 and TRBJ1-2; D unresolved. The specimen sequenced was naive CD4+ T cells from blood. The clonotype comes from a woman in her forties with type 1 diabetes. CDR3 in DNA: TGTGCCTGGAGTGTACAGTATGGCTACACCTTC. As protein: CAWSVQYGYTF.